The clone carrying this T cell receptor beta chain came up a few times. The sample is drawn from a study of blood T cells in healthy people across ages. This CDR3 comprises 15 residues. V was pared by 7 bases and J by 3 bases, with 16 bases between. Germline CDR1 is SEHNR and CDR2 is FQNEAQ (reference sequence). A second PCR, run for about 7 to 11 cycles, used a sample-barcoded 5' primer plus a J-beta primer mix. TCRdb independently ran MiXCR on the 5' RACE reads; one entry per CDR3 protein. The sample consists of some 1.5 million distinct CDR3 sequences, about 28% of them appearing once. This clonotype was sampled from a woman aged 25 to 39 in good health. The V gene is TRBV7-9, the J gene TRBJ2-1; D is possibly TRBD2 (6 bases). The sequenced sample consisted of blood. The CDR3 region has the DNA TGTGCCAGCAATTCACCGGGAGAATTCTACAATGAGCAGTTCTTC. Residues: CASNSPGEFYNEQFF.